The TCR beta chain under discussion was sequenced for a study of cytomegalovirus exposure and HLA in healthy donors. The PCR had 60 Vbeta and 13 Jbeta primers. Using immunoSEQ multiplex PCR, the repertoire was profiled, and TCRdb retains in-frame clones only, with some absent. The sample lists around 130,000 clones; around four fifths were seen once. Germline values: CDR1 SGHDT, CDR2 YYEEEE. This CDR3 has 15 residues. V was shortened by 0 bases and J by 4 bases, with 12 bases between the two germline ends. The rearrangement joins TRBV5-6 to TRBJ2-3; maybe TRBD1 (6 bases). This clonotype originated in a woman aged 40 to 55 in good health and CMV-seropositive. What was sequenced was PBMCs. The CDR3 here is CASSLAGRGADTQYF. The CDR3 DNA is TGTGCCAGCAGCTTGGCCGGCAGGGGAGCAGATACGCAGTATTTT.